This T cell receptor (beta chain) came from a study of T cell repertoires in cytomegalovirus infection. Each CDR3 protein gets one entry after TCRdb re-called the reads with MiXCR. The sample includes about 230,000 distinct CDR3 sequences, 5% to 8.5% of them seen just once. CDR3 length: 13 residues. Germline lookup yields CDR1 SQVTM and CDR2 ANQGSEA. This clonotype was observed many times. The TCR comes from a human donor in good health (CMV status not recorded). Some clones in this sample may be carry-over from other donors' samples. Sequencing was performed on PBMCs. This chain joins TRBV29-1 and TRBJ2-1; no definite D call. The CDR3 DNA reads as TGCTCGTCCTGGACCCTCCCGGGCAATGAGCAGTTCTTC. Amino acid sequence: CSSWTLPGNEQFF.